The clone carrying this T cell receptor beta chain was found a few times. A read error is possible here, since a much larger clone lies one base away. Both iRepertoire HTBI primers and Arm-PCR of CDR3 regions were used to build the TCR beta libraries. TCRdb ran MiXCR on the multiplex PCR reads and lists one entry per CDR3 protein. The sample comprises 400,000 to 500,000 distinct CDR3 sequences, about 15% of which are singletons, and roughly 8% rests with the top ten. CDR1 is SGHAT and CDR2 is FQNNGV in the germline V gene. This CDR3 region has 18 residues. This entry comes from a study of regulatory T cells in long-lasting Graves disease. Time point given: newly diagnosed GD, antithyroid drugs for less than 3 months. The TCR library was made from RNA extracted from PBMCs. The sample was also reused in another study, on T cells in Graves' hyperthyroidism and ophthalmopathy. That publication notes: Hyperthyroidism was newly diagnosed in patients aged 18 to 65 (duration under 2 months).

This chain connects TRBV11-2 to TRBJ2-1; 10 bases map to TRBD2. Sequenced here: peripheral blood mononuclear cells (PBMCs), sampled at new diagnosis, from a patient treated with antithyroid drugs. The sequence derives from a woman between 35 and 50 years old with Graves disease. The CDR3 reads CASSLRASGSGTYNVQFF. The DNA of the CDR3 is TGTGCCAGCAGCTTAAGGGCTAGCGGGAGTGGAACCTACAATGTGCAGTTCTTC.